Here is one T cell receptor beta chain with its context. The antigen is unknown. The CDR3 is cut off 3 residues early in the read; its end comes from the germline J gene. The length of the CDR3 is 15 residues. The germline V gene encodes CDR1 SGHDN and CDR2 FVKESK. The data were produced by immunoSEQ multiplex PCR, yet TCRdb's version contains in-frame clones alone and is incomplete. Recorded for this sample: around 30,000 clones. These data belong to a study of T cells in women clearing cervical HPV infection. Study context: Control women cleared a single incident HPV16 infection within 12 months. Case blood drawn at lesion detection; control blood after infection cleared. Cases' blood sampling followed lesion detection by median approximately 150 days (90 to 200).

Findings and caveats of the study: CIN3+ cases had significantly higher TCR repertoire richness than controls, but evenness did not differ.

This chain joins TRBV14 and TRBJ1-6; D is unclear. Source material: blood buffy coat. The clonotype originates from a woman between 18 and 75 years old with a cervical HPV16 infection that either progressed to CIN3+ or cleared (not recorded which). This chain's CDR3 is CASSQDSNSLGPLHF. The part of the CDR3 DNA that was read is TGTGCCAGCAGCCAAGATTCTAATAGTCTAGGTCCC.